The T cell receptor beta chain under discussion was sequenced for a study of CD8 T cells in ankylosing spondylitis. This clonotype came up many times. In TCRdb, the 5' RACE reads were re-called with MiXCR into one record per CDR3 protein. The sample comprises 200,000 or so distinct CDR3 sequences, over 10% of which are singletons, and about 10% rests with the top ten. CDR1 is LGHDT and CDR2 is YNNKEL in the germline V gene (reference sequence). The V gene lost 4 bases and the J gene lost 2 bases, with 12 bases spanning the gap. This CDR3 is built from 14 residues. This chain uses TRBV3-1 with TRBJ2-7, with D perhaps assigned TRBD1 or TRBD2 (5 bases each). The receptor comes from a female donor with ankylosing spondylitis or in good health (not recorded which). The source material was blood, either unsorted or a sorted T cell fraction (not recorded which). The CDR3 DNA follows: TGTGCCAGCAGCCGAGGGGTAGGACCCTACGAGCAGTACTTC. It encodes CASSRGVGPYEQYF.